Each of the 22 T cell receptor beta chains below was sequenced from the same sample in a study of control samples from healthy donors and cancer patients. Sequencing used immunoSEQ multiplex PCR; TCRdb keeps in-frame clones, though not all of them. This sample carries approximately 190,000 clones, about 90% of them seen once, and the ten largest clones take approximately 2%. The sample consisted of blood. Receptors were obtained from a young man in good health.

The J gene is TRBJ2-1, the V gene TRBV13; the D gene could be TRBD1 or TRBD2 (6 bases each). Germline CDR1 is PRHDT and CDR2 is FYEKMQ (reference sequence). The CDR3 runs 16 residues. V shed 5 bases and J shed 7 bases, with 21 bases lying between them. CDR3 amino acids: CASSASPGAGLNEQFF. CDR3 in DNA: TGTGCCAGCAGCGCCTCCCCGGGGGCCGGCTTGAATGAGCAGTTCTTC.

This sequence joins TRBV29-1 and TRBJ2-1; TRBD2 agrees at 11 bases. The CDR3 runs 13 residues. Germline V CDR1 and CDR2: SQVTM, ANQGSEA. The junction had 2 bases not matched to a gene; V was cut back by 7 bases and J by 3 bases. The CDR3 DNA reads as TGCAGCGCGACTAGCGGGGTCTACAATGAGCAGTTCTTC. As protein: CSATSGVYNEQFF.

The CDR3 region has the DNA TGTGCCAGCAGCTCCCGACAGGGGAGGACAGATACGCAGTATTTT. Translation gives CASSSRQGRTDTQYF. The rearrangement joins TRBV7-6 to TRBJ2-3; 8 bases align to TRBD1. Trimming at V came to 4 bases and at J to 3 bases, leaving 6 bases not matched to a gene. The CDR3 runs to 15 residues. Germline CDR1 and CDR2: SGHVS and FNYEAQ.

This chain connects TRBV29-1 to TRBJ2-7; 7 bases agree with TRBD1. The length of the CDR3 is 13 residues. V trimming: 6 bases; J trimming: 0 bases; junction bases outside the gene matches: 5. CDR1 SQVTM and CDR2 ANQGSEA come from the germline V gene. In DNA form, the CDR3 reads TGCAGCGTCCACAGGGGCACCTCCTACGAGCAGTACTTC. Protein product: CSVHRGTSYEQYF.

The J gene is TRBJ2-7, the V gene TRBV9, with 7 bases identical to TRBD1. Germline CDR1 is SGDLS and CDR2 is YYNGEE. The CDR3 is 16 amino acids. Losses at the gene ends were 0 bases for V and 6 bases for J; bases not matched to a gene: 12. As DNA, the CDR3 is TGTGCCAGCAGCGTAGAGGGGGACAGTTATTCCCCCGAGCAGTACTTC. It yields the protein CASSVEGDSYSPEQYF. The whole variable domain, filled in from reference TRBV9 and TRBJ2-7, reads DSGVTQTPKHLITATGQRVTLRCSPRSGDLSVYWYQQSLDQGLQFLIQYYNGEERAKGNILERFSAQQFPDLHSELNLSSLELGDSALYFCASSVEGDSYSPEQYFGPGTRLTVT.

The rearrangement uses TRBV27 and TRBJ1-2, with D perhaps matching TRBD1 (6 bases). Trimming shortened V by 9 bases and J by 4 bases, and 15 bases separated the two germline ends. Germline CDR1 reads MNHEY; CDR2 reads SMNVEV (reference sequence). The CDR3 runs 13 residues. CDR3 sequence: CASRAGAGYGYTF. CDR3 bases: TGTGCCAGTCGGGCAGGGGCCGGCTATGGCTACACCTTC.

The chain combines TRBV25-1 with TRBJ1-4; D remains unclear. This CDR3 has 14 residues. V lost 3 bases, J lost 3 bases, and 8 bases lay in between. Per the germline V gene, CDR1 is MGHDK and CDR2 is SYGVNS. The CDR3 reads CASSDPPANEKLFF. In nucleotides, the CDR3 is TGTGCCAGCAGTGACCCCCCTGCTAATGAAAAACTGTTTTTT.

This clone was counted between two and nine times. The V and J genes are TRBV7-8 and TRBJ1-5; no reliable D call. Germline V CDR1 and CDR2: SGHVS, FQNEAQ. There are 14 residues in the CDR3. Trimming left V 3 bases short and J 2 bases short, with 8 bases between. CDR3 nucleotide sequence: TGTGCCAGCAGCTTCCAGCACGGCAATCAGCCCCAGCATTTT. Translation: CASSFQHGNQPQHF.

This chain links TRBV4-1 with TRBJ1-4; D possibly corresponds to TRBD1 (6 bases). Per the germline V gene, CDR1 is MGHRA and CDR2 is YSYEKL. V lost 4 bases and J lost 5, with 14 bases in between. This CDR3 region has 15 residues. The CDR3 sequence is CASSLQGLDNEKLFF. CDR3 nucleotide sequence: TGCGCCAGCAGCCTACAGGGTTTGGACAATGAAAAACTGTTTTTT.

This clone was picked up one time. The V and J genes are TRBV5-6 and TRBJ2-1; D remains unclear. This CDR3 region has 15 residues. V was cut by 0 bases and J by 4 bases, with 11 bases left in between. CDR1 is SGHDT, CDR2 YYEEEE, per germline. Written as DNA, the CDR3 is TGTGCCAGCAGCTTGGTCGGCCAGAATTACAATGAGCAGTTCTTC. The encoded protein is CASSLVGQNYNEQFF.

The chain is built from TRBV5-4 and TRBJ2-1; 9 positions match TRBD2. Germline V gene sequence: CDR1 SGHNT, CDR2 YYREEE (reference sequence). J lost 8 bases, V lost 5 bases, and 8 bases had no gene match. There are 14 residues in the CDR3. This CDR3 is CASRRGGAVDEQFF. The CDR3 bases are TGTGCCAGCAGACGCGGGGGGGCCGTCGATGAGCAGTTCTTC.

The V gene is TRBV2, the J gene TRBJ1-5; D gene unclear. V shed 2 bases and J shed 2 bases, with 7 bases lying between them. The CDR3 sequence is 14 residues long. Per germline, CDR1 SNHLY and CDR2 FYNNEI. The CDR3 coding sequence is TGTGCCAGCAGTGAATGGCAGCGCAATCAGCCCCAGCATTTT. Encoded protein: CASSEWQRNQPQHF.

This chain uses TRBV6-2 or TRBV6-3 with TRBJ2-7; 14 bases align to TRBD2. The CDR3 contains 15 residues. J lost 3 bases, V lost 4 bases, and 2 bases had no gene match. Germline V gene data show CDR1 as MNHEY and CDR2 as SVGEGT. The CDR3 reads CASSSTSGGDYEQYF. The CDR3 nucleotides read TGTGCCAGCAGTTCGACTAGCGGGGGGGACTACGAGCAGTACTTC.

This clone was found once. The chain is built from TRBV29-1 and TRBJ2-7; no reliable D call. CDR1 is SQVTM and CDR2 is ANQGSEA in the germline V gene. This CDR3 spans 13 amino acids. Between the trimmed V and J ends, which lost 1 base and 3 bases, there was a span of 10 bases. The CDR3 DNA reads TGCAGCGTTGAAGTGTTACAGAGCTACGAGCAGTACTTC. It encodes CSVEVLQSYEQYF.

CDR3 sequence reads: CASSLASGELFF. In DNA form, the CDR3 reads TGTGCCAGCAGTTTAGCCTCCGGGGAGCTGTTTTTT. This rearrangement joins TRBV27 to TRBJ2-2; no clear D. CDR1 is MNHEY, CDR2 SMNVEV, per germline (reference sequence). CDR3 length: 12 residues. V shed 2 bases and J shed 6 bases, with 4 bases lying between them.

The V and J genes are TRBV2 and TRBJ1-5, with TRBD1 as a possible D gene (5 bases). This CDR3 has 15 amino acids. The germline V gene has CDR1 SNHLY and CDR2 FYNNEI. With 6 bases removed from V and 0 bases from J, the gap between germline ends came to 12 bases. In DNA, the CDR3 is TGTGCCAGCAGACCGGGACGTAATAGCAATCAGCCCCAGCATTTT. This sequence encodes CASRPGRNSNQPQHF. The full variable domain, completed using reference TRBV2 and TRBJ1-5, is EPEVTQTPSHQVTQMGQEVILRCVPISNHLYFYWYRQILGQKVEFLVSFYNNEISEKSEIFDDQFSVERPDGSNFTLKIRSTKLEDSAMYFCASRPGRNSNQPQHFGDGTRLSIL.

This clone was found a few times. The chain couples TRBV6-5 to TRBJ2-1; D is unresolved. V dropped 2 bases and J dropped 0 bases, with 11 bases sitting between them. This CDR3 has 16 residues. Germline CDR1 reads MNHEY; CDR2 reads SVGAGI. The CDR3 DNA reads as TGTGCCAGCAGTTACAGCTTATGGGGCTCCTACAATGAGCAGTTCTTC. Its protein product is CASSYSLWGSYNEQFF.

Here the CDR3 reads CASSSGQGAHEQYF. CDR3 nucleotide sequence: TGTGCCAGCAGCTCCGGACAGGGGGCCCACGAGCAGTACTTC. The chain recombines TRBV7-3 with TRBJ2-7; the match to TRBD1 covers 11 bases. CDR1 is SGHTA and CDR2 is FQGTGA in the germline V gene. The junction had 4 bases not matched to a gene; V was cut back by 4 bases and J by 5 bases. This CDR3 spans 14 amino acids.

This sequence joins TRBV6-5 and TRBJ2-3; 9 bases fit TRBD2. With V trimmed by 8 bases and J by 7 bases, 7 bases remained unmatched. CDR3 size: 13 residues. Germline values: CDR1 MNHEY, CDR2 SVGAGI. Written as DNA, the CDR3 is TGTGCCAGCCACGATGCTAGCGGGAATACGCAGTATTTT. Residues: CASHDASGNTQYF.

This clone has a single count. This chain joins TRBV4-1 and TRBJ2-3, with 14 bases aligning to TRBD2. The V segment lost 8 bases and the J segment 0 bases; nucleotides outside the gene matches: 13. CDR1 and CDR2 (germline): MGHRA, YSYEKL. CDR3 length equals 19 residues. In nucleotides, the CDR3 is TGCGCCAGCCTACCGGGACTAGCGGGGGTCGCCTCTAGCACAGATACGCAGTATTTT. Translated, it gives CASLPGLAGVASSTDTQYF.

V gene TRBV2 combines with J gene TRBJ2-3, with 11 bases matching TRBD2. The V and J ends lost 6 bases and 3 bases, in that order; junction bases with no gene match: 2. Germline CDR1 reads SNHLY; CDR2 reads FYNNEI. The CDR3 extends over 14 amino acids. The CDR3 DNA follows: TGTGCCAGCAGCCGGACTAGCGGGACAGATACGCAGTATTTT. Translation: CASSRTSGTDTQYF.

CDR3 coding DNA: TGTGCCAGCAGTGAATCCCGGGTTAGGTCAAAAGCTTTCTTT. Translation gives CASSESRVRSKAFF. The rearrangement uses TRBV2 and TRBJ1-1; D is unclear. Germline CDR1 is SNHLY and CDR2 is FYNNEI. The CDR3 is 14 residues long. V shed 2 bases and J shed 9 bases, with 16 bases lying between them. The full variable domain, with the rest looked up from reference TRBV2 and TRBJ1-1, is EPEVTQTPSHQVTQMGQEVILRCVPISNHLYFYWYRQILGQKVEFLVSFYNNEISEKSEIFDDQFSVERPDGSNFTLKIRSTKLEDSAMYFCASSESRVRSKAFFGQGTRLTVV.